This TCR beta chain stems from a study of cytomegalovirus exposure and HLA in healthy donors. The study sampled nominally healthy donors, though unrecorded immune exposures were likely. Study-level findings and limits: In vitro testing confirmed a few CMV-associated chains as specific for CMV antigens.

60 Vbeta and 13 Jbeta primers were used in PCR. Clones were read by immunoSEQ multiplex PCR, and TCRdb kept only the in-frame ones, dropping some. This table has 150,000 to 200,000 clones, 80% to 90% appearing once. The sample holds a few counts of this clone. The antigen is unknown. The receptor was derived from a woman in her thirties in good health and CMV-seropositive. The sample comprised PBMCs.

Here the CDR3 reads CASSFLEDFYNEQFF. The CDR3 DNA reads TGTGCCAGCAGCTTCCTGGAGGACTTCTACAATGAGCAGTTCTTC. This chain links TRBV5-4 with TRBJ2-1, with a possible D match to TRBD2 (5 bases). CDR1 and CDR2 from the germline V gene are SGHNT and YYREEE (reference sequence). V was trimmed by 2 bases and J by 3 bases, leaving 12 bases between them. The CDR3 consists of 15 residues.